Listed below are T cell receptor beta chains from one sample, sequenced in a study of OX40 agonist ivuxolimab in advanced cancers. Sequencing used immunoSEQ multiplex PCR; TCRdb keeps in-frame clones, though not all of them. This table holds about 68,000 clones, 65% to 90% found once. The material was CD4+ or CD8+ T cells sorted from blood, obtained in a trial of the OX40 agonist ivuxolimab. The receptors stem from an adult with an advanced solid tumor such as melanoma, head and neck, liver or kidney cancer. CDR3s include the opening cysteine and the closing phenylalanine or tryptophan. D genes are given only for firm matches. Size is omitted from some rows. Given values are once, few, many or a class for expanded clones.

clone_size	d_call	cdr3_length	v_call	j_call	cdr3_nt	cdr3_aa
NA	NA	16	TRBV19	TRBJ2-1	TGTGCCAGTAGTATAGGCGCGGGATGGTCCTACAATGAGCAGTTCTTC	CASSIGAGWSYNEQFF
NA	NA	14	TRBV6-4	TRBJ2-2	TGTGCCAGCAGCCCTAGCAGCGACACCGGGGAGCTGTTTTTT	CASSPSSDTGELFF
NA	NA	13	TRBV6-1	TRBJ1-2	TGTGCCAGCACGACAAACCCCAAGAGCGGCTACACCTTC	CASTTNPKSGYTF
NA	NA	14	TRBV7-8	TRBJ1-2	TGTGCCAGCAGCAAATCCGGGACACTTAGGGGCTACACCTTC	CASSKSGTLRGYTF
few	NA	14	TRBV4-1	TRBJ1-2	TGCGCCAGCAGCGATCACAGGTGGGGGCTTGGCTACACCTTC	CASSDHRWGLGYTF
NA	NA	14	TRBV28	TRBJ1-2	TGTGCCAGCAGTTTACCCCAGGAACGCTATGGCTACACCTTC	CASSLPQERYGYTF
NA	NA	15	TRBV21-1	TRBJ2-1	TGTGCCAGCAGCACCTCACAGCGGGGGGAGGATGAGCAGTTCTTC	CASSTSQRGEDEQFF
NA	NA	14	TRBV4-3	TRBJ2-2	TGCGCCAGCAGCCAAGTAGGATACACCGGGGAGCTGTTTTTT	CASSQVGYTGELFF
NA	TRBD1	17	TRBV28	TRBJ1-2	TGTGCCAGCAGTAAACCGGGACAGGGAAATTCTCACTATGGCTACACCTTC	CASSKPGQGNSHYGYTF
NA	TRBD1	13	TRBV18	TRBJ2-7	TGTGCCAGCTCACCCAAACCGGGACAGGAGCAGTACTTC	CASSPKPGQEQYF
NA	NA	13	TRBV11-2	TRBJ2-7	TGTGCCAGCAGCACCGACAGGTTTGACGAGCAGTACTTC	CASSTDRFDEQYF
NA	NA	13	TRBV29-1	TRBJ2-2	TGCAGCGTTCTTGCGTGGGGGTCCGGGGAGCTGTTTTTT	CSVLAWGSGELFF
NA	TRBD2	18	TRBV5-1	TRBJ2-1	TGCGCCAGCAGAGGGATAGGACTAGCGGGAGATACCTACAATGAGCAGTTCTTC	CASRGIGLAGDTYNEQFF
NA	NA	13	TRBV7-8	TRBJ2-5	TGTGCCAGCACTCCCGGGATACAAGAGACCCAGTACTTC	CASTPGIQETQYF
NA	NA	13	TRBV19	TRBJ1-5	TGTGCCAGTAGGGGAGGATCGGTCCGGCCCCAGCATTTT	CASRGGSVRPQHF
NA	TRBD2	17	TRBV4-2	TRBJ2-1	TGTGCCAGCAGCCCCTCGATTTGGAGCGGGAGGGCCCGTGAGCAGTTCTTC	CASSPSIWSGRAREQFF
NA	TRBD1	16	TRBV4-1	TRBJ1-4	TGCGCCAGCAGCCAATATAAACAGGGGATCGGTGAAAAACTGTTTTTT	CASSQYKQGIGEKLFF
NA	NA	15	TRBV28	TRBJ2-7	TGTGCCAGCAGTCCCGCGCACCTGAGCTCCTACGAGCAGTACTTC	CASSPAHLSSYEQYF
NA	NA	14	TRBV4-1	TRBJ2-7	TGCGCCAGCAGCCAAGATTTGGGGCCCTACGAGCAGTACTTC	CASSQDLGPYEQYF
NA	NA	18	TRBV28	TRBJ1-4	TGTGCCAGCAGTTTATCCGGGACTGGGCTGGCTTTAGGTGAAAAACTGTTTTTT	CASSLSGTGLALGEKLFF
NA	TRBD2	13	TRBV29-1	TRBJ2-7	TGCAGCGTTAGGGGCCTAGCGGCCTACGAGCAGTACTTC	CSVRGLAAYEQYF
NA	TRBD1	15	TRBV15	TRBJ2-7	TGTGCCACCAGCAGAGCCGGGACAGGGACCTACGAGCAGTACTTC	CATSRAGTGTYEQYF